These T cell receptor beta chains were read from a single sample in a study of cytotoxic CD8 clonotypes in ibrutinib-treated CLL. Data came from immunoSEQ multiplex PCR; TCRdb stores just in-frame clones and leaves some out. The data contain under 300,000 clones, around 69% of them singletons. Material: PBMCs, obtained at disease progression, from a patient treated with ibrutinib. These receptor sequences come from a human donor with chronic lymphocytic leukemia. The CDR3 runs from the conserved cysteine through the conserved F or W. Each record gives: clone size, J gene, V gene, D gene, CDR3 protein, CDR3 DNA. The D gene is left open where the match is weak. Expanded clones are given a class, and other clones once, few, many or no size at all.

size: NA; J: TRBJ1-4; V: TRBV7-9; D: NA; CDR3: CASSLGGTEKLFF; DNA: TGTGCCAGCAGCTTGGGAGGGACCGAAAAACTGTTTTTT
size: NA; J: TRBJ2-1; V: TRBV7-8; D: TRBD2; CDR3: CASSLVPTSGSSSNEQFF; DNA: TGTGCCAGCAGCTTAGTACCCACTAGCGGGAGTAGTAGCAATGAGCAGTTCTTC
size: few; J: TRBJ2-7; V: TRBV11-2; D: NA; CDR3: CASSSSIGGTYSSYEQYF; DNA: TGTGCCAGCAGCTCCAGTATCGGGGGGACATACAGCTCCTACGAGCAGTACTTC
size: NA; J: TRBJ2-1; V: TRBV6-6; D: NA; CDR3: CASSLGFPGNEQFF; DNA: TGTGCCAGCAGTTTAGGTTTCCCGGGTAATGAGCAGTTCTTC
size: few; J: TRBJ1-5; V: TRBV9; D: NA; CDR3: CASSVGFSNQPQHF; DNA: TGTGCCAGCAGCGTGGGATTTAGCAATCAGCCCCAGCATTTT
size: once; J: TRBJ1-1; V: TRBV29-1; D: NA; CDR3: CSVPKGEGFMNTEAFF; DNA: TGCAGCGTCCCGAAGGGGGAGGGATTCATGAACACTGAAGCTTTCTTT
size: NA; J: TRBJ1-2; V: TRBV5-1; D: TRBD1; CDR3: CASSQGTDAYKNYGYTF; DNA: TGCGCCAGCAGCCAAGGGACAGACGCATACAAGAACTATGGCTACACCTTC
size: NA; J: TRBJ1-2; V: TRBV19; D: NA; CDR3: CASSNRRSDFYGYTF; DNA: TGTGCCAGTAGCAACCGGCGCAGCGACTTCTATGGCTACACCTTC
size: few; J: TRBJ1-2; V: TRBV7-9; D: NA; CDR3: CASSLDRGYTF; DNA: TGTGCCAGCAGCTTAGATCGGGGCTACACCTTC
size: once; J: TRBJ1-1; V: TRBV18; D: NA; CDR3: CASSGDRDKRGTEAFF; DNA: TGTGCCAGCTCAGGGGATCGGGACAAAAGGGGGACTGAAGCTTTCTTT
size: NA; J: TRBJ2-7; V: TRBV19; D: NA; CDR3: CASSIGGGSYEQYF; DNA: TGTGCCAGTAGTATAGGAGGCGGTAGTTACGAGCAGTACTTC
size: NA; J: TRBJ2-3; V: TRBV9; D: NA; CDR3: CASSVWRGDTQYF; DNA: TGTGCCAGCAGCGTATGGCGTGGAGATACGCAGTATTTT
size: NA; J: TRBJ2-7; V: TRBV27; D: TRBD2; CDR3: CASSAHPSGTPYEQYF; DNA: TGTGCCAGCAGCGCACACCCTAGCGGGACACCCTACGAGCAGTACTTC
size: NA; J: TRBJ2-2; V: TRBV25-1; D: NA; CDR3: CASSEEVTGTKAGELFF; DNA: TGTGCCAGCAGTGAAGAGGTAACCGGGACCAAAGCCGGGGAGCTGTTTTTT
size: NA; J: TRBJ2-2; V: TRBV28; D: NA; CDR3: CASIAGPTGELFF; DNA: TGTGCCAGCATTGCAGGGCCCACCGGGGAGCTGTTTTTT
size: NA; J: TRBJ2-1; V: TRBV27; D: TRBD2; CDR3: CASSFLKAGGPNEQFF; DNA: TGTGCCAGCAGTTTCTTGAAAGCGGGAGGTCCCAATGAGCAGTTCTTC
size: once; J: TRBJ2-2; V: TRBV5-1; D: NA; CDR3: CASRRRGTGELFF; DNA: TGCGCCAGCAGGAGACGGGGGACCGGGGAGCTGTTTTTT
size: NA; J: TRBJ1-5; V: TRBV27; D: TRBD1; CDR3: CASSSRTGNQPQHF; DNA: TGTGCCAGCAGTTCGAGGACAGGGAATCAGCCCCAGCATTTT
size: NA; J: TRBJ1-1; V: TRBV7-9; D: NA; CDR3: CASSFSPGVEAFF; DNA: TGTGCCAGCAGCTTTAGCCCGGGGGTTGAAGCTTTCTTT
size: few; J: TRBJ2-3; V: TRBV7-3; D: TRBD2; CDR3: CASSPAGGPDTQYF; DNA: TGTGCCAGCAGCCCAGCGGGGGGGCCGGATACGCAGTATTTT
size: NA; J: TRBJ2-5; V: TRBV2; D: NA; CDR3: CASRRSETQYF; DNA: TGTGCCAGCAGGCGGTCGGAGACCCAGTACTTC
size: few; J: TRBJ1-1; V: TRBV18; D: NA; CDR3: CASTGPTEAFF; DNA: TGTGCCAGCACCGGGCCAACCGAAGCTTTCTTT
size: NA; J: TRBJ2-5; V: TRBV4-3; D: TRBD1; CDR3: CASSQAMTGGWETQYF; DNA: TGCGCCAGCAGCCAAGCGATGACAGGGGGCTGGGAGACCCAGTACTTC
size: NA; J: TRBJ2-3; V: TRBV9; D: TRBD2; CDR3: CASSARGKRGPYTDTQYF; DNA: TGTGCCAGCAGCGCGAGGGGAAAGCGGGGGCCTTACACAGATACGCAGTATTTT
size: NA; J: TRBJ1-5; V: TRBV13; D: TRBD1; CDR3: CASSRRTGLFQPQHF; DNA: TGTGCCAGCAGCCGGCGGACAGGGCTGTTTCAGCCCCAGCATTTT
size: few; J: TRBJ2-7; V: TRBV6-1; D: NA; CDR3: CASAWGTYEQYF; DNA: TGTGCCAGCGCCTGGGGGACCTACGAGCAGTACTTC
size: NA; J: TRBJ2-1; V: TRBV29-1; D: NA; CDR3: CSAGGVDGYNEQFF; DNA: TGCAGCGCGGGCGGGGTTGACGGCTACAATGAGCAGTTCTTC
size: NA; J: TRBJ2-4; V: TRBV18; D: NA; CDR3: CASSPLSGGGNIQYF; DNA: TGTGCCAGCTCACCTCTCTCAGGAGGAGGGAACATTCAGTACTTC
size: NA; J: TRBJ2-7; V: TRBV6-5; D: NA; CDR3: CASRLSAMGSYEQYF; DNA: TGTGCCAGCAGGCTTAGTGCAATGGGCTCCTACGAGCAGTACTTC
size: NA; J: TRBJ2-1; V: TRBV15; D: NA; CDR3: CATSRGGSTHEQFF; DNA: TGTGCCACCAGCAGAGGGGGGAGCACCCATGAGCAGTTCTTC
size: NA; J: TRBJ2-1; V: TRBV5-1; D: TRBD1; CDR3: CASSLTGQGSYNEQFF; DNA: TGCGCCAGCAGCTTGACAGGACAGGGGTCGTACAATGAGCAGTTCTTC
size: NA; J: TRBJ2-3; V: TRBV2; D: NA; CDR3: CASSEHGGDGTDTQYF; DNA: TGTGCCAGCAGTGAACACGGGGGCGATGGCACAGATACGCAGTATTTT
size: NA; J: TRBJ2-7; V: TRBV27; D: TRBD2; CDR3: CATSSRPGRDEQYF; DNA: TGTGCCACCTCCTCCCGTCCAGGGAGGGACGAGCAGTACTTC
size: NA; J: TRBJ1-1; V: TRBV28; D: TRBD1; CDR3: CASSLIQGGTEAFF; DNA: TGTGCCAGCAGTTTAATACAGGGGGGCACTGAAGCTTTCTTT
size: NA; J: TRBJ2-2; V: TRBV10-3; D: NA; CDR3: CAISGTTDTGELFF; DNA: TGTGCCATCAGTGGGACAACAGACACCGGGGAGCTGTTTTTT
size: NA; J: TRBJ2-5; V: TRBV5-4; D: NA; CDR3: CASSLPAGKETQYF; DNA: TGTGCCAGCAGCTTGCCGGCAGGGAAAGAGACCCAGTACTTC